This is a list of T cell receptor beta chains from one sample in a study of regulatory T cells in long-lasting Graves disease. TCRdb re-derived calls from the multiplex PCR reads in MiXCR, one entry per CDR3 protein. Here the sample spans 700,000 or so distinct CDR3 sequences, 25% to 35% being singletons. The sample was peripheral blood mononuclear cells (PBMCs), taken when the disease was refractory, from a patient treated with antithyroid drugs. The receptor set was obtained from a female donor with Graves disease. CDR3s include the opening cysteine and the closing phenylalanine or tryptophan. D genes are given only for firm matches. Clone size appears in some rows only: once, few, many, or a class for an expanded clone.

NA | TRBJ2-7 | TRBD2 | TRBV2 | CASTLSGTSDYEQYF | TGTGCCAGTACCTTATCCGGGACTAGCGATTACGAGCAGTACTTC
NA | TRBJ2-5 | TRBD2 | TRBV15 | CATSSGRVRETQYF | TGTGCCACCAGCAGCGGGAGGGTCAGAGAGACCCAGTACTTC
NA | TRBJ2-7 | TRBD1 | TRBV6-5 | CASTYGSPGGYEQYF | TGTGCCAGCACTTACGGGTCCCCAGGGGGTTACGAGCAGTACTTC
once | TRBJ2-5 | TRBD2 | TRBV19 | CASSRPGGGRETQYF | TGTGCCAGTAGCCGACCGGGGGGAGGACGAGAGACCCAGTACTTC
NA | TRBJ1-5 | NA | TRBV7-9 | CASSPAGAGNQPQHF | TGTGCCAGCAGCCCCGCCGGGGCTGGCAATCAGCCCCAGCATTTT
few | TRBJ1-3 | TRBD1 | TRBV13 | CASRSTGVPGNTIYF | TGTGCCAGCAGATCCACAGGGGTTCCTGGAAACACCATATATTTT
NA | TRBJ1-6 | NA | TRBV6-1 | CASSGDTSSYNSPLHF | TGTGCCAGCAGTGGGGACACGAGCTCCTATAATTCACCCCTCCACTTT
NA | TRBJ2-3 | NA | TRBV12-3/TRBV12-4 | CASSPPGAGVSDTQYF | TGTGCCAGCAGCCCTCCAGGGGCGGGAGTGTCAGATACGCAGTATTTT
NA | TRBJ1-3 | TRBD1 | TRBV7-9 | CASRGPGQGPVSGNTIYF | TGTGCCAGCAGGGGCCCGGGACAGGGTCCCGTCTCTGGAAACACCATATATTTT
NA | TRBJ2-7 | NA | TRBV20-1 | CSASDSDEQYF | TGCAGTGCTAGTGATTCCGACGAGCAGTACTTC
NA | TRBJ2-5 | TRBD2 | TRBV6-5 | CASSYSASGETQYF | TGTGCCAGCAGTTACTCGGCTAGCGGAGAGACCCAGTACTTC
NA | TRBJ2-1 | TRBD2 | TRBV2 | CASKLGLADYNEQFF | TGTGCCAGCAAGTTGGGACTAGCGGACTACAATGAGCAGTTCTTC
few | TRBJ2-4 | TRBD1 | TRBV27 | CASRPPGQGYIQYF | TGTGCCAGCAGACCTCCCGGACAGGGCTACATTCAGTACTTC
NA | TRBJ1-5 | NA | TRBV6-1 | CASSLGSTQPQHF | TGTGCCAGCAGCCTCGGGAGTACTCAGCCCCAGCATTTT
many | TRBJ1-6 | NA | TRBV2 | CASSGYNSPLHF | TGTGCCAGCAGTGGCTATAATTCACCCCTCCACTTT
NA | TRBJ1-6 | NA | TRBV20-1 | CSARGDGLRSPPHF | TGCAGTGCTAGAGGGGATGGGTTGAGGTCACCCCCCCACTTT
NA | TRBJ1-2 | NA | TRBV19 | CASGGTGRIGLANYGYTF | TGTGCCAGTGGTGGCACGGGGCGAATCGGATTAGCTAACTATGGCTACACCTTC
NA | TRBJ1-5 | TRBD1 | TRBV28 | CASSLPGQGARGNQPQHF | TGTGCCAGCAGTTTACCGGGACAGGGGGCGCGGGGCAATCAGCCCCAGCATTTT
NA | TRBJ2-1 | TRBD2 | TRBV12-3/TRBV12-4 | CASAGTSGGDEQFF | TGTGCCAGCGCCGGGACTAGCGGGGGGGATGAGCAGTTCTTC
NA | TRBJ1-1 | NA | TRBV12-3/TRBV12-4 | CASSLVPGVAEAFF | TGTGCCAGCAGTTTGGTTCCAGGGGTGGCTGAAGCTTTCTTT
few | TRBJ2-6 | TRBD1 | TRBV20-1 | CSASTGQSITGANVLTF | TGCAGTGCTAGTACGGGACAGTCGATTACTGGGGCCAACGTCCTGACTTTC
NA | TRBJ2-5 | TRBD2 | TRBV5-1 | CASSLYPGGPGETQYF | TGCGCCAGCAGCTTGTACCCGGGAGGGCCAGGAGAGACCCAGTACTTC
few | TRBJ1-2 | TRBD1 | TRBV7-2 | CASSPGQEAGYTF | TGTGCCAGCAGCCCCGGACAGGAGGCTGGCTACACCTTC
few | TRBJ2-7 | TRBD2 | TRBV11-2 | CASSLGGSHGVGAGRSYEQYF | TGTGCCAGCAGCTTAGGAGGATCCCACGGGGTTGGAGCGGGGCGCTCCTACGAGCAGTACTTC
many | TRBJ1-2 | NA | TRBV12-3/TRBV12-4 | CASSPEIGTYGYTF | TGTGCCAGCAGTCCCGAGATAGGCACCTATGGCTACACCTTC
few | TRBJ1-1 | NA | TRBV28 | CASSLEGFLEAFF | TGTGCCAGCAGCCTGGAAGGGTTCCTTGAAGCTTTCTTT
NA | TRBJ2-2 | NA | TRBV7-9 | CASSQSRAGELFF | TGTGCCAGCAGCCAGTCAAGGGCCGGGGAGCTGTTTTTT
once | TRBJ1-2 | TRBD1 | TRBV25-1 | CASSDPFQGAGYGYTF | TGTGCCAGCAGTGATCCCTTCCAGGGGGCTGGGTATGGCTACACCTTC
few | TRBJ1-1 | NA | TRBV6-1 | CASSEVLPNTEAFF | TGTGCCAGCAGTGAAGTCTTACCGAACACTGAAGCTTTCTTT
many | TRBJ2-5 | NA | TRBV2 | CASSAGARETQYF | TGTGCCAGCAGTGCCGGGGCGCGTGAGACCCAGTACTTC
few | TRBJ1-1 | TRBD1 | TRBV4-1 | CASSQVAGGTEAFF | TGCGCCAGCAGCCAAGTGGCAGGGGGAACTGAAGCTTTCTTT
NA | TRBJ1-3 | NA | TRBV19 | CASSRDGGFSGNTIYF | TGTGCCAGTAGCCGAGACGGGGGTTTTTCTGGAAACACCATATATTTT
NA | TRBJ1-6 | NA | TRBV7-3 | CASSFSTGPWDSPLHF | TGTGCCAGCAGCTTCTCGACAGGACCCTGGGATTCACCCCTCCACTTT
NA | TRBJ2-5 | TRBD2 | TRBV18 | CASSPLSGRRKKETQYF | TGTGCCAGCTCACCACTCAGCGGGAGGAGGAAAAAAGAGACCCAGTACTTC
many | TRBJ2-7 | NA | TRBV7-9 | CASSSGAYYEQYF | TGTGCCAGCAGCTCGGGAGCCTACTACGAGCAGTACTTC
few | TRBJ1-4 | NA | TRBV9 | CASSVGWGNEKLFF | TGTGCCAGCAGCGTAGGGTGGGGGAATGAAAAACTGTTTTTT
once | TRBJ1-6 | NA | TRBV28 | CASGLSGDNSPLHF | TGTGCCAGCGGTCTATCGGGGGATAATTCACCCCTCCACTTT
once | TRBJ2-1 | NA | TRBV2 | CASNKRGMDEQFF | TGTGCCAGCAATAAGAGGGGTATGGATGAGCAGTTCTTC
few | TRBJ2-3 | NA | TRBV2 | CASSDFTDTQYF | TGTGCCAGCAGTGACTTCACAGATACGCAGTATTTT
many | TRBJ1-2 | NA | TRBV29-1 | CSVVGGQAGYTF | TGCAGCGTTGTGGGGGGGCAGGCAGGCTACACCTTC
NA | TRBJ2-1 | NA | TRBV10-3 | CAITGPSVNEQFF | TGTGCCATCACCGGACCGTCGGTCAATGAGCAGTTCTTC
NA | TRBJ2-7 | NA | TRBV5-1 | CASSLALGPLHEQYF | TGCGCCAGCAGCTTGGCTCTGGGACCTCTCCACGAGCAGTACTTC
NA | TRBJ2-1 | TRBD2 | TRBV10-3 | CAIRAGGDYNEQFF | TGTGCCATCAGAGCGGGAGGGGACTACAATGAGCAGTTCTTC
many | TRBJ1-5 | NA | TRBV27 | CASSTTVNQPQHF | TGTGCCAGCAGCACGACAGTTAATCAGCCCCAGCATTTT
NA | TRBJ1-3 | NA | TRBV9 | CASSVTDSSGNTIYF | TGTGCCAGCAGCGTTACGGATAGCTCTGGAAACACCATATATTTT
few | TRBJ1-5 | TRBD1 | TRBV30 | CAWSDDRDYDSQPQHF | TGTGCCTGGAGTGACGACAGGGACTACGACAGTCAGCCCCAGCATTTT
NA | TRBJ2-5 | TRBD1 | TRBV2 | CASSKDRARGETQYF | TGTGCCAGCAGCAAGGACAGGGCTAGAGGGGAGACCCAGTACTTC
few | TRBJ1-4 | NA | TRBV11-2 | CASSPAGHRVGNEKLFF | TGTGCCAGCAGCCCGGCGGGGCACAGGGTGGGAAATGAAAAACTGTTTTTT
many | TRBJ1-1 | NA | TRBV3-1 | CASSQVGGTEAFF | TGTGCCAGCTCCCAGGTGGGGGGCACTGAAGCTTTCTTT
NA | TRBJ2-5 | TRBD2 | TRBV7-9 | CASSPRLAGGPGETQYF | TGTGCCAGCAGCCCCCGACTAGCGGGAGGGCCTGGGGAGACCCAGTACTTC
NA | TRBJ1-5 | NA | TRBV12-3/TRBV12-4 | CASRKIGGSNQPQHF | TGTGCCAGCAGGAAGATTGGGGGAAGCAATCAGCCCCAGCATTTT
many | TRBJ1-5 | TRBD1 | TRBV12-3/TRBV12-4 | CASSWGGQGNQPQHF | TGTGCCAGCAGTTGGGGGGGACAGGGCAATCAGCCCCAGCATTTT
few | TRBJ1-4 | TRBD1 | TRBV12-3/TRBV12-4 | CASSASGTAYSANEKLFF | TGTGCCAGCAGTGCGAGCGGGACAGCCTACTCCGCTAATGAAAAACTGTTTTTT
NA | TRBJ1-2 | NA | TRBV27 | CASSPERSTQGYTF | TGTGCCAGCAGTCCGGAGAGATCCACCCAGGGCTACACCTTC
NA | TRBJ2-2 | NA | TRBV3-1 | CASSPLASRNTGELFF | TGTGCCAGCAGCCCCCTAGCTAGCAGGAACACCGGGGAGCTGTTTTTT
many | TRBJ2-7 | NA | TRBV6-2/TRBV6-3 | CASSRGTAYEQYF | TGTGCCAGCAGTCGGGGGACAGCCTACGAGCAGTACTTC
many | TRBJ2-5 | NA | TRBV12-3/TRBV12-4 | CASSPRTGIETQYF | TGTGCCAGCAGTCCACGAACAGGGATCGAGACCCAGTACTTC